This T cell receptor (beta chain) is drawn from a study of shared clonotypes between healthy human individuals (dated by TCRdb to about 2020). For the wider study: A couple of women and a few men aged 18 to 49 years were included in the cohort. Per donor, three plates each were used for CD4 naive and CD4 memory, two for CD8 naive, and one for CD8 memory. Blood TCR repertoires of a handful of healthy adults were deeply sequenced to estimate repertoire size and the extent of clonotype sharing between individuals. Libraries were prepared and TCR repertoires were sequenced by different laboratories using diverse techniques, in order to increase sequencing depth and limit assay-specific biases. Between about 0.94 and 8.9 billion PBMCs per donor were obtained by leukapheresis.

With regard to this clone: Its cognate antigen has yet to be identified. No qualities accompany the bases; no much larger clone lies one base away.

CDR1 and CDR2, looked up from the germline V gene, are MRHNA and SNTAGT. V is clipped by 3 bases and J by 4 bases, and the sequence between their germline boundaries is 13 bases long. The CDR3 contains 15 residues, cysteine and phenylalanine counted. The DNA shown is the 45-base CDR3, in frame from base 1. Here is what the overall study found, with its caveats: Sampling was restricted to blood, and TCR repertoires in tissues likely differ from the TCR repertoires found in blood. The small number of donors limited the genetic and exposure-history diversity represented. Pairwise subsampling led to the expectation that sequencing depth would affect the degree of clonotype sharing among donors. Approximately 5% of naive CD4, approximately 3.7% of naive CD8, 2% to 2.5% of memory CD4, and about 0.4% of memory CD8 clonotypes were shared across a few donors. Naive subsets generally had larger estimated clonotype richness than memory subsets did. Higher generation probabilities were observed for clonotypes shared by all four sorted-subset donors than for non-shared clonotypes. Rarefaction of sorted-subset datasets indicated incomplete sequencing despite the large sequencing depth.

Donors were healthy HIV-negative adults with no recently reported acute infections or vaccinations. All donors were Caucasian adults living in Nashville, Tennessee, USA. CD4+ T cells were enriched by magnetic negative selection; naive cells were then positively selected on CD45RA, and the negative fraction formed the memory subset. Blood was obtained by leukapheresis, after which PBMCs were separated by Ficoll-Histopaque density gradient centrifugation and cryopreserved in liquid nitrogen vapor phase. Analytical flow cytometry was used to check the purity and quantity of every magnetically sorted T cell population. Genomic DNA was isolated from each sorted fraction and quantified by UV absorbance on a Nanodrop 2000c. Using the deep immunoSEQ assay, TCR CDR3 regions were amplified from genomic DNA by multiplex PCR. Extracted genomic DNA from each cell subset was distributed evenly across all wells of several immunoSEQ 96-well plates, and each plate was treated as a replicate. Each replicate PCR for sorted subsets received around 0.2 ug genomic DNA, equal to about 30,000 T cell genomes. Purified libraries were quantified with a Qubit 3.0 fluorometer, sized on a Bioanalyzer 2100, and re-quantified with the KAPA Library Quantification kit. Every immunoSEQ 96-well plate was sequenced on a dedicated single-read 150-cycle Illumina NextSeq 550 flow cell. Per the authors' processing: Because only junctional sequences without quality scores were contained in the immunoSEQ output, filtering matching that applied to full-length reads could not be performed. Sequences were annotated with PyIR, a Python wrapper for IgBLAST v1.9, and V/J genes and CDR3 were assigned using IMGT germline references. Any read was removed if the V/J assignment was weak (E-value above 1e-6), the CDR3 was missing, or the read contained stop codons, out-of-frame junctions, or ambiguous translated residues. V3J clonotypes were defined as sequences sharing the same inferred V gene, J gene, and CDR3 amino acid sequence. The percentage overlap between two repertoires was calculated by dividing the number of shared unique clonotypes by the size of the smaller repertoire. Repertoire richness was assessed with RTK rarefaction, the Chao1 estimator, and Recon v2.1 estimates of unobserved clonotypes. Generation probabilities were computed with OLGA for all TCRbeta clonotypes obtained by the gDNA method from several donors. As stored in TCRdb, this immuneACCESS dataset retains in-frame rearrangements with V and J assigned. A fraction of the clones does not appear; measured against another copy, unresolved V genes explain less than half of the discrepancy, and the remainder lacks a known reason. V and J calls and clone size are as listed in that table; D and trimming were resolved from the DNA. This sample holds some 1,100,000 clones; approximately 78% were observed only once. In total, the top ten clones hold approximately 0.56% of the sample.

Sequenced material: memory CD4+ T cells from PBMCs. Taken with the paper, the label for cell subset or site translates to: CD45RA-negative fraction. The chain uses TRBV6-4 and TRBJ2-1; TRBD2 could be the D gene, as 6 bases match. This clonotype was sampled from a man aged 18 to 29 in good health. Some clones in this sample may be carry-over from other donors' samples. For the CDR3, the sequence is CASSDTRRAYNEQFF. The sequenced DNA: TGTGCCAGCAGTGATACACGGAGGGCGTACAATGAGCAGTTCTTC.